This T cell receptor beta chain originates from a study of T cells in Graves' hyperthyroidism and ophthalmopathy. Study-level points and caveats: Ophthalmopathy got predicted by the model a median about six months before its onset.

V was pared by 3 bases and J by 5 bases, with 4 bases between. Germline V lookup: CDR1 LGHDT, CDR2 YNNKEL (reference sequence). This CDR3 region has 11 residues. This clonotype has at least ten counts. Its target is unknown. RNA transcripts were the template for amplifying TCR beta CDR3 regions. RT-PCR in the first round (using the HTBI primer set) targeted the TCR CDR3. MiXCR was run by TCRdb on the multiplex PCR reads, yielding one entry per CDR3 protein. Here the sample spans approximately 640,000 distinct CDR3 sequences, 15% to 20% being singletons. V usage is TRBV3-1 and J usage is TRBJ1-2; D is ambiguous. Input material: blood. The TCR originated in a woman in her twenties or thirties with Graves' hyperthyroidism. The CDR3: CASSHGYGYTF. DNA of the CDR3: TGTGCCAGCAGCCATGGTTATGGCTACACCTTC.